This T cell receptor (beta chain) was sequenced for a study of T-cell memory formation after mild COVID-19. Study summary: TCR clusters mostly belonged to single donors. Whole-study results and caveats: Day 37-peaking second-wave clones had unconfirmed SARS-CoV-2 specificity. There were some responding clones in pre-infection memory, which suggested that cross-reactive memory had joined.

This clonotype was found many times. Its antigen is unknown. TCR alpha and TCR beta cDNA libraries with sample barcodes and UMIs came from 5'RACE using constant-segment primers. One entry per CDR3 protein results from TCRdb running MiXCR on the 5' RACE reads. The table lists under 300,000 distinct CDR3 sequences, roughly 8.2% of them singletons. Germline V gene sequence: CDR1 SGHDN, CDR2 FVKESK. V was clipped by 0 bases and J by 7 bases, with 8 bases between them. CDR3 size: 13 residues. This chain uses TRBV14 with TRBJ2-3, with no clear D. The sequencing sample was made of PBMCs or a T cell subset sorted from them (not recorded which). The receptor was isolated from a man between 18 and 29 years old who had mild COVID-19 (a few samples of this study predate the infection). Cell type and time point are not known. CDR3 sequence (DNA): TGTGCCAGCAGCCAAGATATCGAGAATACGCAGTATTTT. Its protein product is CASSQDIENTQYF.